This is a list of T cell receptor beta chains from one sample in a study of blood T cell repertoires in COVID-19. Clones were sequenced by immunoSEQ multiplex PCR, and TCRdb holds only the in-frame ones, with some missing. The data contain approximately 300,000 clones, more than 90% of them seen just once; the ten biggest clones take up 3.9%. Sequencing was performed on PBMCs or T cells enriched from blood (not recorded which). These receptors all come from a woman between 25 and 40 years old who had been exposed to COVID-19. Each CDR3 is given with its conserved first and last residue. A D gene is named only where the DNA matches it firmly. Not all rows give a size; the values are once, few, many and, for expanded clones, a class.

CDR3 DNA: TGTGCCAGCAGCTGGTCCGACAGGGGCCAACCTGGCTACACCTTC
CDR3 protein: CASSWSDRGQPGYTF
V gene: TRBV5-6
J gene: TRBJ1-2
D gene: TRBD1
clone size: -

CDR3 DNA: TGTGCCTGGAGTCCCGGACAGGGCAATCAGCCCCAGCATTTT
CDR3 protein: CAWSPGQGNQPQHF
V gene: TRBV30
J gene: TRBJ1-5
D gene: TRBD1
clone size: -

CDR3 DNA: TGTGCCATCAGAGGGAGTTTCGAGCAGTTCTTC
CDR3 protein: CAIRGSFEQFF
V gene: TRBV10-3
J gene: TRBJ2-1
D gene: -
clone size: -

CDR3 DNA: TGCGCCAGCAGCCTAAGGACAGGGCGAAACACTGAAGCTTTCTTT
CDR3 protein: CASSLRTGRNTEAFF
V gene: TRBV5-1
J gene: TRBJ1-1
D gene: TRBD1
clone size: -

CDR3 DNA: TGCAGCGTGGAGGGGTATGGCTACACCTTC
CDR3 protein: CSVEGYGYTF
V gene: TRBV29-1
J gene: TRBJ1-2
D gene: -
clone size: -

CDR3 DNA: TGTGCCTGGAGGGGCAGGGGGAACACTGAAGCTTTCTTT
CDR3 protein: CAWRGRGNTEAFF
V gene: TRBV30
J gene: TRBJ1-1
D gene: -
clone size: once

CDR3 DNA: TGTGCCAGCAGCGCCCGGGACAGGGGAAACACTGAAGCTTTCTTT
CDR3 protein: CASSARDRGNTEAFF
V gene: TRBV11-2
J gene: TRBJ1-1
D gene: TRBD1
clone size: -

CDR3 DNA: TGTGCCAGCAGCTCCGGACTGGGCTCTGGAAACACCATATATTTT
CDR3 protein: CASSSGLGSGNTIYF
V gene: TRBV7-8
J gene: TRBJ1-3
D gene: -
clone size: -

CDR3 DNA: TGCGCCAGCAGCTTGGTTGGGGGGACCATGAACACTGAAGCTTTCTTT
CDR3 protein: CASSLVGGTMNTEAFF
V gene: TRBV5-1
J gene: TRBJ1-1
D gene: -
clone size: -

CDR3 DNA: TGCAGCGTTGCCGTATCCCGGTATGAGCAGTTCTTC
CDR3 protein: CSVAVSRYEQFF
V gene: TRBV29-1
J gene: TRBJ2-1
D gene: -
clone size: -

CDR3 DNA: TGCGCCAGCAGCCAAGATCCCCCGACTAGCGGGGATTCCCCTACCTACGAGCAGTACTTC
CDR3 protein: CASSQDPPTSGDSPTYEQYF
V gene: TRBV4-3
J gene: TRBJ2-7
D gene: TRBD2
clone size: -

CDR3 DNA: TGTGCCAGCAGTTCCGTGGACAGGGAGAACACTGAAGCTTTCTTT
CDR3 protein: CASSSVDRENTEAFF
V gene: TRBV6-2/TRBV6-3
J gene: TRBJ1-1
D gene: TRBD1
clone size: -

CDR3 DNA: TGTGCCAGCAGCTGGACAGGGAGTTCTCACAACTATGGCTACACCTTC
CDR3 protein: CASSWTGSSHNYGYTF
V gene: TRBV4-2
J gene: TRBJ1-2
D gene: TRBD1
clone size: -

CDR3 DNA: TGTGCCAGCAGTTACGACAGGGGGAGGACAGATACGCAGTATTTT
CDR3 protein: CASSYDRGRTDTQYF
V gene: TRBV6-5
J gene: TRBJ2-3
D gene: TRBD1
clone size: -

CDR3 DNA: TGTGCCATCAGTGTCGGGGGTACTGAAGCTTTCTTT
CDR3 protein: CAISVGGTEAFF
V gene: TRBV10-3
J gene: TRBJ1-1
D gene: -
clone size: -

CDR3 DNA: TGTGCCAGCAGCCAATCTAGCGGGGGGAGCTACGAGCAGTACTTC
CDR3 protein: CASSQSSGGSYEQYF
V gene: TRBV3-1/TRBV3-2
J gene: TRBJ2-7
D gene: TRBD2
clone size: -

CDR3 DNA: TGCAGCGTTGACCCGGCAGGCTCGGGAAACACCATATATTTT
CDR3 protein: CSVDPAGSGNTIYF
V gene: TRBV29-1
J gene: TRBJ1-3
D gene: -
clone size: -

CDR3 DNA: TGTGCCAGCAGCACAACCGGGACAGGGGTTATCGATACGCAGTATTTT
CDR3 protein: CASSTTGTGVIDTQYF
V gene: TRBV27
J gene: TRBJ2-3
D gene: TRBD1
clone size: -

CDR3 DNA: TGTGCCAGCAGCTTATCCGGTCCCCGGGACTATGGCTACACCTTC
CDR3 protein: CASSLSGPRDYGYTF
V gene: TRBV7-9
J gene: TRBJ1-2
D gene: -
clone size: -

CDR3 DNA: TGTGCCAGCAGCCCCGGGGTCTCCTACGAGCAGTACTTC
CDR3 protein: CASSPGVSYEQYF
V gene: TRBV7-2
J gene: TRBJ2-7
D gene: -
clone size: -

CDR3 DNA: TGCGCCAGCAGCTTGTGGTCACAGGCGGACACTGAAGCTTTCTTT
CDR3 protein: CASSLWSQADTEAFF
V gene: TRBV5-1
J gene: TRBJ1-1
D gene: -
clone size: -

CDR3 DNA: TGTGCCAGCAGCTTGGGCGGGCAGTTGGAGACCCAGTACTTC
CDR3 protein: CASSLGGQLETQYF
V gene: TRBV7-9
J gene: TRBJ2-5
D gene: -
clone size: -

CDR3 DNA: TGTGCCAGCGTAGAGGACAGATATAATGAAAAACTGTTTTTT
CDR3 protein: CASVEDRYNEKLFF
V gene: TRBV21-1
J gene: TRBJ1-4
D gene: -
clone size: -

CDR3 DNA: TGTGCCATCAGTGACCCCAGGGCTAACTATGGCTACACCTTC
CDR3 protein: CAISDPRANYGYTF
V gene: TRBV10-3
J gene: TRBJ1-2
D gene: -
clone size: -

CDR3 DNA: TGTGCCAGCAGCGGAGGGCAGAAGCCCTACGAGCAGTACTTC
CDR3 protein: CASSGGQKPYEQYF
V gene: TRBV6-4
J gene: TRBJ2-7
D gene: -
clone size: -

CDR3 DNA: TGTGCCAGCAGTTTAGAAACGGGGTTTGGCTACACCTTC
CDR3 protein: CASSLETGFGYTF
V gene: TRBV12-3/TRBV12-4
J gene: TRBJ1-2
D gene: -
clone size: -

CDR3 DNA: TGCGCCAGCAGCTTGGGGACAGGGGCTAGCACAGATACGCAGTATTTT
CDR3 protein: CASSLGTGASTDTQYF
V gene: TRBV5-1
J gene: TRBJ2-3
D gene: TRBD1
clone size: -

CDR3 DNA: TGTGCCAGCTCTATCGGAGCTTTCAACACTGAAGCTTTCTTT
CDR3 protein: CASSIGAFNTEAFF
V gene: TRBV18
J gene: TRBJ1-1
D gene: -
clone size: -

CDR3 DNA: TGTGCCAGCAGCCAAGGAGCAGGAGGGACGATAGCCGAGCAGTACTTC
CDR3 protein: CASSQGAGGTIAEQYF
V gene: TRBV4-2
J gene: TRBJ2-7
D gene: -
clone size: few

CDR3 DNA: TGTGCCAGCAGCTTGAAGTGGGCGCGGGGGGGCATCGATGAGCAGTTCTTC
CDR3 protein: CASSLKWARGGIDEQFF
V gene: TRBV5-4
J gene: TRBJ2-1
D gene: TRBD2
clone size: -

CDR3 DNA: TGCGCCAGCAGCTTGTATGACCCCAGGGAAAAACTGTTTTTT
CDR3 protein: CASSLYDPREKLFF
V gene: TRBV5-1
J gene: TRBJ1-4
D gene: -
clone size: -

CDR3 DNA: TGCGCCAGCAGCTTGGGTACGGGGAGGAATGAGCAGTTCTTC
CDR3 protein: CASSLGTGRNEQFF
V gene: TRBV5-1
J gene: TRBJ2-1
D gene: -
clone size: -

CDR3 DNA: TGTGCCAGCAGTGAACAGGGGGTGAGCCGCACAGATACGCAGTATTTT
CDR3 protein: CASSEQGVSRTDTQYF
V gene: TRBV6-1
J gene: TRBJ2-3
D gene: TRBD1
clone size: once

CDR3 DNA: TGTGCCAGCAGCTTTCGGACAGGGGTCACTGAAGCTTTCTTT
CDR3 protein: CASSFRTGVTEAFF
V gene: TRBV7-2
J gene: TRBJ1-1
D gene: TRBD1
clone size: once

CDR3 DNA: TGCGCCAGCAGTCCCGACAGGGGGCCCTATGGCTACACCTTC
CDR3 protein: CASSPDRGPYGYTF
V gene: TRBV4-3
J gene: TRBJ1-2
D gene: TRBD1
clone size: -

CDR3 DNA: TGTGCCAGCAGTTTAACGGGGGACCAGCCCCAGCATTTT
CDR3 protein: CASSLTGDQPQHF
V gene: TRBV12-3/TRBV12-4
J gene: TRBJ1-5
D gene: -
clone size: -

CDR3 DNA: TGCGCCAGCAGCTTGGGGGTCTCAGGGGGTTCCTCACCCCTCCACTTT
CDR3 protein: CASSLGVSGGSSPLHF
V gene: TRBV5-1
J gene: TRBJ1-6
D gene: TRBD1
clone size: -

CDR3 DNA: TGTGCCAGCAGCGCCAACCCCCCGGGACTAGCGGGGGGGTTTAGCACAGATACGCAGTATTTT
CDR3 protein: CASSANPPGLAGGFSTDTQYF
V gene: TRBV9
J gene: TRBJ2-3
D gene: TRBD2
clone size: -

CDR3 DNA: TGTGCCAGCAGTGGACCGACATCGACAATAATAAACACTGAAGCTTTCTTT
CDR3 protein: CASSGPTSTIINTEAFF
V gene: TRBV2
J gene: TRBJ1-1
D gene: -
clone size: -

CDR3 DNA: TGTGCCAGCAGCTTAGGCCAGGGGGCCTACGAGCAGTACTTC
CDR3 protein: CASSLGQGAYEQYF
V gene: TRBV7-2
J gene: TRBJ2-7
D gene: TRBD1
clone size: once

CDR3 DNA: TGTGCCAGCAGCGAGGTCGGGGGGCGCGCTGAAGCTTTCTTT
CDR3 protein: CASSEVGGRAEAFF
V gene: TRBV5-4
J gene: TRBJ1-1
D gene: -
clone size: -

CDR3 DNA: TGTGCCAGCAGCTTAACTAGCGGGTCCTACGAGCAGTACTTC
CDR3 protein: CASSLTSGSYEQYF
V gene: TRBV7-2
J gene: TRBJ2-7
D gene: TRBD2
clone size: -

CDR3 DNA: TGTGCCAGCAATAGCGGGGAAAGCACAGATACGCAGTATTTT
CDR3 protein: CASNSGESTDTQYF
V gene: TRBV7-3
J gene: TRBJ2-3
D gene: TRBD2
clone size: -

CDR3 DNA: TGTGCCAGCTCACTGGGACAGGGGGCGCGTAATTCACCCCTCCACTTT
CDR3 protein: CASSLGQGARNSPLHF
V gene: TRBV18
J gene: TRBJ1-6
D gene: TRBD1
clone size: -

CDR3 DNA: TGTGCCAGCTCACCGTACCGGGACTCGTCCCATGAGCAGTTCTTC
CDR3 protein: CASSPYRDSSHEQFF
V gene: TRBV18
J gene: TRBJ2-1
D gene: -
clone size: -

CDR3 DNA: TGTGCCAGCAGCCAAGTTTCCGGGACAGGGCACTATGGCTACACCTTC
CDR3 protein: CASSQVSGTGHYGYTF
V gene: TRBV4-2
J gene: TRBJ1-2
D gene: TRBD1
clone size: -

CDR3 DNA: TGTGCCAGCAGTGAATTAGGGGCGACTAATGAAAAACTGTTTTTT
CDR3 protein: CASSELGATNEKLFF
V gene: TRBV6-1
J gene: TRBJ1-4
D gene: -
clone size: -

CDR3 DNA: TGTGCCAGCAGCCAACATAACTTTGGGACAGGGAACTATGGCTACACCTTC
CDR3 protein: CASSQHNFGTGNYGYTF
V gene: TRBV4-2
J gene: TRBJ1-2
D gene: TRBD1
clone size: once

CDR3 DNA: TGTGCCAGCAGCTTAGTCGGGGTGGGTAAGCAGGCTTTCTTT
CDR3 protein: CASSLVGVGKQAFF
V gene: TRBV7-2
J gene: TRBJ1-1
D gene: -
clone size: -

CDR3 DNA: TGTGCCAGCAGCCTCAGGTATATCTATGGCTACACCTTC
CDR3 protein: CASSLRYIYGYTF
V gene: TRBV13
J gene: TRBJ1-2
D gene: -
clone size: -

CDR3 DNA: TGTGCCAGCAGCGTGGGACAGGTCACAGATACGCAGTATTTT
CDR3 protein: CASSVGQVTDTQYF
V gene: TRBV9
J gene: TRBJ2-3
D gene: TRBD1
clone size: -

CDR3 DNA: TGTGCCAGCAGTTGGGGACAGCTTAGGGGCAATGAGCAGTTCTTC
CDR3 protein: CASSWGQLRGNEQFF
V gene: TRBV6-5
J gene: TRBJ2-1
D gene: TRBD1
clone size: -